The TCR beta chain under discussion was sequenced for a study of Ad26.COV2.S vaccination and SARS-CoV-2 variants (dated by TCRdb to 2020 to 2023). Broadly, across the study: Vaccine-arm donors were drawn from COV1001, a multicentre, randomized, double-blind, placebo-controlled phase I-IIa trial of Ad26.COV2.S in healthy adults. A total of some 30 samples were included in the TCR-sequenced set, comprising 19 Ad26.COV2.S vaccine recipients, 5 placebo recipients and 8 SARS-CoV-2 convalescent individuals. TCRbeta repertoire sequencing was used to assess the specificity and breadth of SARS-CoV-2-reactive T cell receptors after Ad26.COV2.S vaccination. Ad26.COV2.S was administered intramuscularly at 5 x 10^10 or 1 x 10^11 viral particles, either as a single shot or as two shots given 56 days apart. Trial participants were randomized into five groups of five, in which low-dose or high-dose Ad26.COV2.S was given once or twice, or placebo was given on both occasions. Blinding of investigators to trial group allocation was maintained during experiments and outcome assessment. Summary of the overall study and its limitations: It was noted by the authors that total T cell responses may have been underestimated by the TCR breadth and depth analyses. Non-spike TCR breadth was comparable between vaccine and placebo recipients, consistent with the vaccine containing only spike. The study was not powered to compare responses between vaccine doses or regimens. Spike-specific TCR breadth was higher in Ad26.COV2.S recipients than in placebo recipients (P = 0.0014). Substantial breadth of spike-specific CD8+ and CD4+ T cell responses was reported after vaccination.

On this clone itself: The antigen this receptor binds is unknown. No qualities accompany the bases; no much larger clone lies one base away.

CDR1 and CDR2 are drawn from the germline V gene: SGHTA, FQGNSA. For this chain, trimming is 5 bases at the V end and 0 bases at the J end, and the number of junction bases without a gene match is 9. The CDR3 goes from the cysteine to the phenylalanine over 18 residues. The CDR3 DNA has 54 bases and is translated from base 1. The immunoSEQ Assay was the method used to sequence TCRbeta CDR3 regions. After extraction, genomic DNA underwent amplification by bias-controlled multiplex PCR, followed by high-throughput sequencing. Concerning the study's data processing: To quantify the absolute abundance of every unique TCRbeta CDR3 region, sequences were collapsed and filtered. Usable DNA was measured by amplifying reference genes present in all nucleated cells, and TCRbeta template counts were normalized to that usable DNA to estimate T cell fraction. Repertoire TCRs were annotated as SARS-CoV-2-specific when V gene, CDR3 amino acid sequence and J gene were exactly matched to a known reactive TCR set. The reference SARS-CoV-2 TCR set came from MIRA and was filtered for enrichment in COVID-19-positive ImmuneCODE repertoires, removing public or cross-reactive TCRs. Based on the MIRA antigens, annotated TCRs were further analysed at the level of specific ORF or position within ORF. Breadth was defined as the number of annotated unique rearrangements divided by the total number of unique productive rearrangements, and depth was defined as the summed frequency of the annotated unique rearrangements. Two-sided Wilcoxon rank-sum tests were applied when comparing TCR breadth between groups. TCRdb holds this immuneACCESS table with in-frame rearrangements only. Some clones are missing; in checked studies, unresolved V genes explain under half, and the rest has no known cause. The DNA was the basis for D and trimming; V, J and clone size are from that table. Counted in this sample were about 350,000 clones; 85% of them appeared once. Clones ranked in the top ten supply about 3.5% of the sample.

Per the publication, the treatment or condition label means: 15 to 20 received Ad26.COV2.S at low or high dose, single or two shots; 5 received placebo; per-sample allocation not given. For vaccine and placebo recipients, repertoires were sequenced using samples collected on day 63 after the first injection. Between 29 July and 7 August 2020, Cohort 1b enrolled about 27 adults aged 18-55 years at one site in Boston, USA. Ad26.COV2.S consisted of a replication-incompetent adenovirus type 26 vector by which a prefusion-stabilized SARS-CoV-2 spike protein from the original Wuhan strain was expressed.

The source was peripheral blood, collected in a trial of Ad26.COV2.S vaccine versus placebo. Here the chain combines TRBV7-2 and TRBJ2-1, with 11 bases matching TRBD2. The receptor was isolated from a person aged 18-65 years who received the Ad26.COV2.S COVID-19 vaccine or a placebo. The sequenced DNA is TGTGCCAGCAGCCAGCTAGCGGGGGGCCTAAGCTCCTACAATGAGCAGTTCTTC. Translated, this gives CASSQLAGGLSSYNEQFF.